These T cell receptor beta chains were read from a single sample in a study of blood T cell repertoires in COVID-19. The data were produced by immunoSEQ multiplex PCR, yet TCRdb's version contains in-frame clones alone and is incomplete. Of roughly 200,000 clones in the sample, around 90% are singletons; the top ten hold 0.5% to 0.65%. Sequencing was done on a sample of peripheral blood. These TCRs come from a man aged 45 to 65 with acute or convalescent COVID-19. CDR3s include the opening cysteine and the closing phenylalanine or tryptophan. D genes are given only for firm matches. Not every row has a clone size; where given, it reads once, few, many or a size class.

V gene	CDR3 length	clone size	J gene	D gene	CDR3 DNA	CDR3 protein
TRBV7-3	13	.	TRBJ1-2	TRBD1	TGTGCCAGCAGTCTGACAGGGGACTATGGCTACACCTTC	CASSLTGDYGYTF
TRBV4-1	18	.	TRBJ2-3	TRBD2	TGCGCCAGCAGCTCCAGACTAGCGGGAGGGCCCCGGTTGGATACGCAGTATTTT	CASSSRLAGGPRLDTQYF
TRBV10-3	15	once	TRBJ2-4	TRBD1	TGTGCCATCAGTGGGTCGGACAGGCCCAAAAACATTCAGTACTTC	CAISGSDRPKNIQYF
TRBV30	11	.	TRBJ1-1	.	TGTGCCTGCCTAGGGGGAACTGAAGCTTTCTTT	CACLGGTEAFF
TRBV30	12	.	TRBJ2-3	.	TGTGCCTGGCCGACTAGTACAGATACGCAGTATTTT	CAWPTSTDTQYF
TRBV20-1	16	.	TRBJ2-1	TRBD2	TGCAGTGCTAGTCCTAGCGGGAGGAGCTCCTACAATGAGCAGTTCTTC	CSASPSGRSSYNEQFF
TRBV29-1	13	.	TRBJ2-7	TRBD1	TGCAGCGTTTGGGACAGGCTACCCTACGAGCAGTACTTC	CSVWDRLPYEQYF
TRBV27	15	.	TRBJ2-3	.	TGTGCCAGCAGTTTACGAGGGCCTGGCACAGATACGCAGTATTTT	CASSLRGPGTDTQYF
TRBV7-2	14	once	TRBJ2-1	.	TGTGCCAGCAGCTTAGAGGTCGGGTACAATGAGCAGTTCTTC	CASSLEVGYNEQFF
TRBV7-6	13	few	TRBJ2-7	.	TGTGCCAGCAGCGACAGGTACGGGAACGAGCAGTACTTC	CASSDRYGNEQYF
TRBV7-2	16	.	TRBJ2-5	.	TGTGCCAGCAGCTTAACGTACGGACACCGTACGGAGACCCAGTACTTC	CASSLTYGHRTETQYF
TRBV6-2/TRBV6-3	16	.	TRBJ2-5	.	TGTGCCAGCAGTTACTCGGGTCTGCTTGGAGGAGAGACCCAGTACTTC	CASSYSGLLGGETQYF
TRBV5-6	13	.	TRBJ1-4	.	TGTGCCAGCAGCTTTGTCTTGAGCGAAAAACTGTTTTTT	CASSFVLSEKLFF
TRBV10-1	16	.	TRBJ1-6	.	TGCGCCAGCGGCCCGACAGAGAAGGCGTATAATTCACCCCTCCACTTT	CASGPTEKAYNSPLHF
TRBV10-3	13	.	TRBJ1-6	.	TGTGCCATCAGACAGGCGCAGAATTCACCCCTCCACTTT	CAIRQAQNSPLHF
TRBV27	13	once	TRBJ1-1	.	TGTGCCAGCAAGATCGACAGGTCCGCTGAAGCTTTCTTT	CASKIDRSAEAFF